The text below deals with one T cell receptor (beta chain). A read error may explain this, as a much larger clone is one base away. The length of the CDR3 is 13 residues. Germline V gene lookup returns CDR1 MNHNS and CDR2 SASEGT. The junction had 6 bases not matched to a gene; V was cut back by 4 bases and J by 8 bases. These data belong to a study of blood T cells in healthy people across ages. About the study: Capture by template switching was about one barcoded beta molecule per two T cells.

Through a sample-barcoded 5' primer and a J-beta primer mix, a second PCR was run for roughly 6 to 12 cycles. TCRdb reprocessed the 5' RACE reads via MiXCR and lists one record per CDR3 protein. The repertoire holds some 930,000 distinct CDR3 sequences, almost 30% seen once, with roughly 10% in the top ten. Isolating PBMCs gave at least 6 million of these cells per sample. The sample also formed part of further work on T cells of mothers and their children. That report notes: Three healthy Caucasian mothers and their six children donated. For each mother, over 10 million TCR beta CDR3 reads were obtained, and for each child, roughly 3.2 million.

The chain links TRBV6-1 to TRBJ1-2, with 8 bases lining up with TRBD1. Sequencing input: blood. The receptor was derived from a middle-aged woman in good health. Here the CDR3 reads CASSGRGPQGYTF. CDR3 bases: TGTGCCAGCAGTGGCAGGGGGCCGCAGGGCTACACCTTC.